The sequence of this T cell receptor (beta chain) was determined in a study of blood T cell repertoires in COVID-19. Trimming cost V 5 bases and J 1 base, with 17 bases left between them. CDR3 length equals 16 residues. CDR1 is KGHSH, CDR2 LQKENI, per germline. Assay: immunoSEQ multiplex PCR; the TCRdb copy retains only in-frame clones and omits some. The data hold approximately 58,000 clones, with 65% to 85% observed a single time. Sequencing was carried out using peripheral blood. The origin of this receptor is a man aged 70 or older with active or convalescent COVID-19. The chain joins TRBV18 to TRBJ1-2; perhaps TRBD1 as D (5 bases). CDR3 DNA sequence: TGTGCCAGCTCATCGAACGGCAGGGATTTTAACTATGGCTACACCTTC. It yields the protein CASSSNGRDFNYGYTF.